The sequence of this TCR beta chain was determined in a study of control samples from healthy donors and cancer patients. The CDR3 runs 13 residues. Germline loops: CDR1 SGHNT, CDR2 YYREEE (reference sequence). The V and J ends lost 1 base and 6 bases, in that order; junction bases with no gene match: 3. TCRdb's table, derived via immunoSEQ multiplex PCR, lists solely in-frame clones and lacks some. This table holds some 95,000 clones, about 80% found once. Source material: blood. This chain links TRBV5-4 with TRBJ1-2; 7 bases are a match to TRBD1. This TCR was recovered from a young woman in good health. The CDR3 loop reads CASSLRGPNGYTF. CDR3 coding DNA: TGTGCCAGCAGCTTGAGGGGGCCTAATGGCTACACCTTC.